The 31 T cell receptor beta chains below come from one sample, sequenced in a study of shared clonotypes between healthy human individuals. Terminally differentiated effector memory CD45RA+ cells were left out of the naive CD8 fraction, which was CD45RO-negative and positively selected for CCR7. Produced via immunoSEQ multiplex PCR; TCRdb's table is partial and in-frame only. The table includes about 2.1 million clones, 80% to 95% detected once. Specimen: naive CD8+ T cells from PBMCs. Receptors originate from a man younger than 35 in good health. Some clones in this sample may be carry-over from other donors' samples.

The V call is TRBV30, the J call TRBJ2-7; 7 bases fit TRBD1. With V trimmed by 2 bases and J by 1 base, 5 bases remained unmatched. Germline-derived CDR1 and CDR2 are GTSNPN and SVGIG (reference sequence). CDR3 length: 14 residues. Here the CDR3 DNA reads TGTGCCTGGAGTATGAGGGGGCTGTCCTACGAGCAGTACTTC. The encoded protein is CAWSMRGLSYEQYF.

The gene calls are TRBV7-2 and TRBJ2-3; D is uncertain. The CDR3 runs 15 residues. CDR1 and CDR2 (germline): SGHTA, FQGNSA. The V and J ends lost 2 bases and 6 bases respectively, with 15 bases between them. The CDR3 DNA reads as TGTGCCAGCAGCTTAAAGCTGGTCCCCAGGGATACGCAGTATTTT. The encoded protein is CASSLKLVPRDTQYF.

The chain recombines TRBV19 with TRBJ2-1, with 8 positions matching TRBD2. Losses at the gene ends were 7 bases for V and 4 bases for J; bases not matched to a gene: 9. CDR3 length equals 15 residues. The germline V gene has CDR1 LNHDA and CDR2 SQIVND (reference sequence). CDR3 DNA: TGTGCCAGTACCCCCGGGACTAGGGGGTACAATGAGCAGTTCTTC. This translates into CASTPGTRGYNEQFF.

This chain joins TRBV6-5 and TRBJ2-5, with TRBD1 matching over 7 bases. The CDR3 contains 15 residues. V dropped 5 bases and J dropped 4; count of bases not matched to a gene: 10. Germline CDR1 and CDR2: MNHEY and SVGAGI. This chain's CDR3 is CASSRTGALIETQYF. The CDR3 nucleotides read TGTGCCAGCAGTAGAACAGGGGCCTTGATAGAGACCCAGTACTTC.

Worth noting for this clone: The same CDR3 also results from other DNA sequences found in this sample. The chain uses TRBV7-9 and TRBJ2-2; possible D gene TRBD2, 6 bases. This CDR3 has 15 residues. V was shortened by 5 bases and J by 0 bases, with 10 bases between the two germline ends. CDR1 and CDR2 (germline): SEHNR, FQNEAQ (reference sequence). This chain's CDR3 is CASSLEGPNTGELFF. The CDR3 bases are TGTGCCAGCAGCCTGGAGGGCCCGAACACCGGGGAGCTGTTTTTT. Using reference TRBV7-9 and TRBJ2-2 for the parts outside the CDR3, the full variable domain is DTGVSQNPRHKITKRGQNVTFRCDPISEHNRLYWYRQTLGQGPEFLTYFQNEAQLEKSRLLSDRFSAERPKGSFSTLEIQRTEQGDSAMYLCASSLEGPNTGELFFGEGSRLTVL.

The chain carries TRBV7-9 and TRBJ1-6, with no clear D. This CDR3 region has 13 residues. Germline lookup yields CDR1 SEHNR and CDR2 FQNEAQ (reference sequence). Trimming took 4 bases from V and 7 from J, leaving 8 bases between them. The CDR3 is CASSSQTNSPLHF. For the CDR3, the DNA is TGTGCCAGCAGCTCCCAGACGAATTCACCCCTCCACTTT.

The chain employs TRBV7-9 and TRBJ1-1; no clear D. V lost 3 bases and J 2 bases, leaving 13 bases between the germline ends. The CDR3 covers 15 residues. Germline CDR1 and CDR2: SEHNR and FQNEAQ (reference sequence). In DNA form, the CDR3 reads TGTGCCAGCAGCTTGGGGTTCGATTTTAACACTGAAGCTTTCTTT. Residues: CASSLGFDFNTEAFF.

The chain is built from TRBV9 and TRBJ2-2, with a weak D call TRBD2 (5 bases). Germline assignment: CDR1 SGDLS and CDR2 YYNGEE. The length of the CDR3 is 16 residues. The V end was cut by 3 bases, the J end by 0 bases, with 12 bases between. This CDR3 is CASSEPGITNTGELFF. The CDR3 DNA reads TGTGCCAGCAGCGAACCGGGGATTACGAACACCGGGGAGCTGTTTTTT.

The chain uses TRBV12-5 and TRBJ2-1, with 9 bases aligning to TRBD2. J was trimmed by 8 bases and V by 3 bases; bases with no gene match: 8. The CDR3 is 15 amino acids. Germline V gives CDR1 LGHNT, CDR2 FRNRAP. The CDR3 protein is CASGFLAGALDEQFF. The CDR3 DNA follows: TGTGCTAGTGGTTTTTTAGCGGGAGCATTAGATGAGCAGTTCTTC.

Regarding this clone: This CDR3 is also generated by other DNA sequences in the sample. J is TRBJ2-7 and V is TRBV28, with D perhaps TRBD1 (5 bases). Deletions cut 4 bases from V and 0 bases from J, with 7 bases between. CDR3 length: 13 amino acids. Germline V gene data show CDR1 as MDHEN and CDR2 as SYDVKM. CDR3 loop: CASSSDSSYEQYF. For the CDR3, the DNA is TGTGCCAGCAGTTCCGACAGCTCCTACGAGCAGTACTTC. The variable domain in full, completed from reference TRBV28 and TRBJ2-7, reads DVKVTQSSRYLVKRTGEKVFLECVQDMDHENMFWYRQDPGLGLRLIYFSYDVKMKEKGDIPEGYSVSREKKERFSLILESASTNQTSMYLCASSSDSSYEQYFGPGTRLTVT.

As concerns this clone: This CDR3 is also generated by other DNA sequences in the sample. The J gene is TRBJ1-2, the V gene TRBV7-9; the D gene is possibly TRBD1 (5 bases). Germline-derived CDR1 and CDR2 are SEHNR and FQNEAQ (reference sequence). The CDR3 sequence is 14 residues long. The V end lost 1 base, the J end lost 7 bases, and 13 bases lay between the germline ends. Here the CDR3 reads CASSLVVQGGGYTF. DNA for the CDR3: TGTGCCAGCAGCTTAGTAGTCCAGGGCGGTGGCTACACCTTC. Filled out from reference TRBV7-9 and TRBJ1-2, the complete variable domain reads DTGVSQNPRHKITKRGQNVTFRCDPISEHNRLYWYRQTLGQGPEFLTYFQNEAQLEKSRLLSDRFSAERPKGSFSTLEIQRTEQGDSAMYLCASSLVVQGGGYTFGSGTRLTVV.

This clone has a single count. The chain uses TRBV5-1 and TRBJ2-2; no definite D call. The length of the CDR3 is 14 residues. V lost 5 bases and J 0 bases, leaving 8 bases between the germline ends. Germline lookup yields CDR1 SGHRS and CDR2 YFSETQ. CDR3 in amino acids: CASSMWTNTGELFF. The CDR3 bases are TGCGCCAGCAGTATGTGGACGAACACCGGGGAGCTGTTTTTT.

Regarding this clone: Other DNA variants within this sample encode the same CDR3. The chain has TRBV6-5 and TRBJ2-7; no clear D gene. This CDR3 comprises 13 residues. Trimming took off 3 bases at V and 6 bases at J, with 12 bases between the two ends. In germline, CDR1 is MNHEY, CDR2 SVGAGI. The CDR3 protein is CASSYSWGREQYF. DNA for the CDR3: TGTGCCAGCAGTTATTCATGGGGTCGCGAGCAGTACTTC.

V gene TRBV6-5 combines with J gene TRBJ2-7; D remains unclear. This CDR3 has 11 residues. Per the germline V gene, CDR1 is MNHEY and CDR2 is SVGAGI. Deletions cut 5 bases from V and 6 bases from J, with 8 bases between. The CDR3 loop is CASSVGGEQYF. Here the CDR3 DNA reads TGTGCCAGCAGTGTGGGCGGCGAGCAGTACTTC.

This clone appeared a few times. The V gene is TRBV5-3, the J gene TRBJ1-1; D is perhaps TRBD1 (6 bases). TRBV5-3 is given ORF status, its function remaining uncertain. This CDR3 comprises 13 residues. The V end was cut by 8 bases, the J end by 0 bases, with 11 bases between. The CDR3 nucleotides are TGTGCCAGGAAACAGGGAATGAACACTGAAGCTTTCTTT. Translated: CARKQGMNTEAFF.

The J gene is TRBJ2-1, the V gene TRBV27; weak D call: TRBD2 (6 bases). CDR3 length: 14 residues. Deletions cut 6 bases from V and 5 bases from J, with 14 bases between. Germline CDR1 MNHEY, CDR2 SMNVEV (reference sequence). CDR3 region: CASSHGLLHNEQFF. CDR3 DNA sequence: TGTGCCAGCAGCCATGGACTACTCCACAATGAGCAGTTCTTC.

The V call is TRBV28, the J call TRBJ1-2, with unresolved D. This CDR3 contains 13 residues. Trimming removed 3 bases at V and 6 bases at J, with 11 bases between. Germline V gene data show CDR1 as MDHEN and CDR2 as SYDVKM. The CDR3 here is CASSFSLRDGYTF. CDR3 DNA: TGTGCCAGCAGTTTCAGCCTGAGGGATGGCTACACCTTC.

V gene TRBV9 combines with J gene TRBJ2-2, with TRBD2 as a possible D gene (6 bases). Germline loops: CDR1 SGDLS, CDR2 YYNGEE. Trimming shortened V by 2 bases and J by 4 bases, and 15 bases separated the two germline ends. This CDR3 is 16 amino acids long. This CDR3 is CASSVRVTRPTGELFF. The CDR3 DNA is TGTGCCAGCAGCGTTCGGGTGACTAGACCCACCGGGGAGCTGTTTTTT.

The V call is TRBV6-5, the J call TRBJ1-4, with a tentative D call TRBD1 (6 bases). The CDR3 extends over 15 amino acids. Per the germline V gene, CDR1 is MNHEY and CDR2 is SVGAGI. The V end was cut by 5 bases, the J end by 8 bases, with 18 bases between. This CDR3 is CASSLYRVPQEKLFF. As DNA, the CDR3 is TGTGCCAGCAGTCTCTACAGGGTCCCTCAAGAAAAACTGTTTTTT.

The J gene is TRBJ2-7, the V gene TRBV28, with 7 bases that match TRBD2. The junction had 19 bases not matched to a gene; V was cut back by 4 bases and J by 1 base. The CDR3 extends over 19 amino acids. Germline lookup yields CDR1 MDHEN and CDR2 SYDVKM. In nucleotides, the CDR3 is TGTGCCAGCAGTTCTACTAGCGCCACCGTTTATTTAGCTTCCTACGAGCAGTACTTC. Encoded protein: CASSSTSATVYLASYEQYF.

The V call is TRBV14, the J call TRBJ1-4; D is unclear. V was clipped by 4 bases and J by 0 bases, with 12 bases between them. The germline CDR1 and CDR2 sequences are SGHDN and FVKESK. The CDR3 contains 16 residues. The CDR3 reads CASSPRMRTTNEKLFF. The DNA for the CDR3 is TGTGCCAGCAGCCCGCGTATGAGGACAACTAATGAAAAACTGTTTTTT.

This chain links TRBV5-1 with TRBJ2-7; 8 bases map to TRBD2. With V trimmed by 4 bases and J by 2 bases, 8 bases remained unmatched. The CDR3 contains 15 residues. Germline V gene data show CDR1 as SGHRS and CDR2 as YFSETQ. This CDR3 is CASSQAREVAYEQYF. The CDR3 DNA sequence: TGCGCCAGCAGCCAAGCGCGGGAGGTTGCCTACGAGCAGTACTTC.

Points on this clone: The sample has other DNA sequences that encode this CDR3 too. V gene TRBV28 combines with J gene TRBJ2-7; 7 positions agree with TRBD1. The length of the CDR3 is 13 residues. Germline CDR1 is MDHEN and CDR2 is SYDVKM. The ends lost 5 bases at V and 1 base at J; junction bases unmatched: 2. CDR3 sequence: CASSHRGSYEQYF. The CDR3 DNA reads TGTGCCAGCAGTCACAGGGGTTCCTACGAGCAGTACTTC.

The rearrangement links TRBV4-3 to TRBJ2-5; TRBD1 might be the D (5 bases). V gave up 3 bases and J gave up 2 bases, with 13 bases separating them. The germline CDR1 and CDR2 sequences are LGHNA and YSLEER. The CDR3 has 15 residues. The CDR3 DNA sequence: TGCGCCAGCAGCCAGCTCAGACAGCTACAAGAGACCCAGTACTTC. It yields the protein CASSQLRQLQETQYF.

The V and J genes are TRBV29-1 and TRBJ2-7; D is unclear. Germline CDR1 reads SQVTM; CDR2 reads ANQGSEA. The CDR3 is 13 residues long. V gave up 5 bases and J gave up 3 bases, with 14 bases separating them. The CDR3, as DNA: TGCAGCGTTCTAGGGAATCGCTACTACGAGCAGTACTTC. Its protein is CSVLGNRYYEQYF.

The J gene is TRBJ1-2, the V gene TRBV28; 7 nucleotides agree with TRBD1. In germline, CDR1 is MDHEN, CDR2 SYDVKM. This CDR3 has 14 amino acids. Germline trimming cut 5 bases from V and 4 bases from J; bases unmatched to any gene: 7. Here the CDR3 DNA reads TGTGCCAGCAGTAGATGGGACAGAGGCTATGGCTACACCTTC. Encoded protein: CASSRWDRGYGYTF.

V and J are TRBV7-3 and TRBJ2-2; TRBD2 agrees at 7 bases. With 2 bases clipped from V and 3 bases from J, the junction kept 9 bases outside the gene matches. CDR1 and CDR2 from the germline V gene are SGHTA and FQGTGA. This CDR3 is 17 amino acids long. CDR3: CASSLFIILADTGELFF. Here the CDR3 DNA reads TGTGCCAGCAGCTTATTTATAATTCTAGCGGACACCGGGGAGCTGTTTTTT.

The chain combines TRBV7-2 with TRBJ2-7; 8 positions match TRBD2. The V gene's germline CDR1 is SGHTA and CDR2 FQGNSA. Unmatched junction bases numbered 13, after V lost 4 bases and J lost 2 bases. This CDR3 is built from 17 residues. The DNA of the CDR3 is TGTGCCAGCAGCTCCTCAGTTGGGACTAGAGGGACCTACGAGCAGTACTTC. It specifies CASSSSVGTRGTYEQYF.

The table lists this clone with a count of one. The genes are TRBV11-2 and TRBJ1-1; tentative D call: TRBD1 (5 bases). The CDR3 is made up of 14 amino acids. V was shortened by 2 bases and J by 4 bases, with 11 bases between the two germline ends. Germline CDR1 SGHAT, CDR2 FQNNGV. This CDR3 is CASSLSTGSTEAFF. CDR3 DNA sequence: TGTGCCAGCAGCTTATCAACAGGTTCCACTGAAGCTTTCTTT.

V is TRBV7-9 and J is TRBJ2-1; no clear D. Germline CDR1 SEHNR, CDR2 FQNEAQ (reference sequence). The CDR3 runs 11 residues. V was clipped by 5 bases and J by 15 bases, with 14 bases between them. In DNA, the CDR3 is TGTGCCAGCAGCACACAAACCCTCGCGTTCTTC. It specifies CASSTQTLAFF.

Concerning this clone itself: Other DNA variants within this sample encode the same CDR3. J is TRBJ2-2 and V is TRBV9, with TRBD2 as a possible D gene (5 bases). The CDR3 sequence is 13 residues long. Germline V gene lookup returns CDR1 SGDLS and CDR2 YYNGEE. V dropped 0 bases and J dropped 6 bases, with 6 bases sitting between them. CDR3 residues: CASSVDSAGELFF. The CDR3 nucleotides are TGTGCCAGCAGCGTAGATAGCGCCGGGGAGCTGTTTTTT.